The T cell receptor beta chain under discussion was sequenced for a study of technical replicates of blood from a handful of donors. The CDR3 is 15 residues long. V was shortened by 10 bases and J by 7 bases, with 22 bases between the two germline ends. Germline V lookup: CDR1 LNHDA, CDR2 SQIVND (reference sequence). The method was immunoSEQ multiplex PCR; TCRdb's version includes in-frame clones alone and lacks a portion of them. The sample has 82,000 or so clones; approximately 96% are singletons. The sequencing input was T cells isolated from PBMCs. This chain joins TRBV19 and TRBJ2-2; D perhaps matches TRBD2 (5 bases). This TCR was sampled from a human donor in good health. CDR3 sequence: CAIPSFCQLGGELFF. CDR3 DNA: TGTGCCATACCTAGCTTTTGTCAGTTGGGCGGGGAGCTGTTTTTT.